These 29 T cell receptor beta chains came from one sample sequenced in a study of blood T cell repertoires in COVID-19. The assay was immunoSEQ multiplex PCR, and TCRdb's table has in-frame clones only and misses some. The sample consists of some 310,000 clones, almost 90% of them appearing once. The sequenced sample consisted of peripheral blood. These TCRs come from a woman aged 40-49 years with COVID-19, enrolled during active disease.

The V call is TRBV5-6, the J call TRBJ2-7; 9 nucleotides match TRBD2. Germline CDR1 is SGHDT and CDR2 is YYEEEE. The CDR3 extends over 16 amino acids. The J segment lost 4 bases and the V segment lost 0 bases, leaving 8 bases of the junction unmatched. The CDR3 DNA sequence: TGTGCCAGCAGCTTGGCCGGGGGACTAGCAAAATACGAGCAGTACTTC. Its translation: CASSLAGGLAKYEQYF.

The chain joins TRBV5-5 to TRBJ1-2; TRBD1 matches at 7 bases. The J segment lost 8 bases and the V segment lost 3 bases, leaving 10 bases of the junction unmatched. Germline-derived CDR1 and CDR2 are SGHKS and YYEKEE (reference sequence). The CDR3 is 14 amino acids. The CDR3 nucleotides are TGTGCCAGCAGCTCGGGACAGTTGGAGGCCGGCTACACCTTC. It translates to CASSSGQLEAGYTF. The full variable domain, rest sourced from reference TRBV5-5 and TRBJ1-2, is DAGVTQSPTHLIKTRGQQVTLRCSPISGHKSVSWYQQVLGQGPQFIFQYYEKEERGRGNFPDRFSARQFPNYSSELNVNALLLGDSALYLCASSSGQLEAGYTFGSGTRLTVV.

The chain employs TRBV2 and TRBJ2-1; D gene uncertain. This CDR3 comprises 13 residues. Germline assignment: CDR1 SNHLY and CDR2 FYNNEI. Trimming removed 4 bases from V and 5 bases from J, with 9 bases in between. The CDR3 loop reads CASSVRTHNEQFF. The DNA for the CDR3 is TGTGCCAGCAGTGTGCGTACTCACAATGAGCAGTTCTTC.

The chain joins TRBV28 to TRBJ2-4, with 10 bases identical to TRBD2. The CDR3 loop spans 15 amino acids. Per the germline V gene, CDR1 is MDHEN and CDR2 is SYDVKM. V gave up 6 bases and J gave up 7 bases; unmatched junction bases: 9. CDR3 region: CASSHPRGLANIQYF. The CDR3 region has the DNA TGTGCCAGCAGCCACCCGCGGGGACTAGCGAACATTCAGTACTTC. Full variable domain (rest looked up from reference TRBV28 and TRBJ2-4): DVKVTQSSRYLVKRTGEKVFLECVQDMDHENMFWYRQDPGLGLRLIYFSYDVKMKEKGDIPEGYSVSREKKERFSLILESASTNQTSMYLCASSHPRGLANIQYFGAGTRLSVL.

The chain employs TRBV7-2 and TRBJ2-1; tentative D call: TRBD2 (6 bases). This CDR3 is 14 amino acids long. Trimming left V 1 base short and J 7 bases short, with 11 bases between. Germline V lookup: CDR1 SGHTA, CDR2 FQGNSA. The CDR3 here is CASSLGLATNEQFF. CDR3 in DNA: TGTGCCAGCAGCTTAGGTCTAGCGACGAATGAGCAGTTCTTC.

The chain links TRBV6-6 to TRBJ2-7; D gene unclear. The V and J ends lost 5 bases and 3 bases respectively, with 5 bases between them. The CDR3 is 11 residues long. CDR1 is MNHNY, CDR2 SVGAGI, per germline (reference sequence). The CDR3 spells CASSPLYEQYF. The CDR3, as DNA: TGTGCCAGCAGTCCCCTCTACGAGCAGTACTTC.

V is TRBV5-1 and J is TRBJ2-3, with 7 bases matching TRBD2. Per the germline V gene, CDR1 is SGHRS and CDR2 is YFSETQ. The CDR3 is made up of 14 amino acids. V dropped 4 bases and J dropped 8; count of bases not matched to a gene: 10. CDR3 DNA sequence: TGCGCCAGCAGCCTCGGGGAGGGCAGTGGTACGCAGTATTTT. This codes for CASSLGEGSGTQYF.

This sequence joins TRBV9 and TRBJ1-1; 7 nucleotides match TRBD1. Germline CDR1 is SGDLS and CDR2 is YYNGEE. The CDR3 sequence is 15 residues long. Trimming at V came to 4 bases and at J to 6 bases, leaving 12 bases not matched to a gene. In DNA, the CDR3 is TGTGCCAGCAGCCTCCAGACAGGGTCGGTCGCTGAAGCTTTCTTT. This codes for CASSLQTGSVAEAFF.

This sequence joins TRBV9 and TRBJ1-6, with a weak D call TRBD1 (6 bases). In germline, CDR1 is SGDLS, CDR2 YYNGEE. This CDR3 region has 18 residues. Trimming left V 0 bases short and J 5 bases short, with 18 bases between. CDR3 region: CASSVGPRGSLNNSPLHF. Written as DNA, the CDR3 is TGTGCCAGCAGCGTAGGCCCGAGGGGGAGCCTGAATAATTCACCCCTCCACTTT.

V is TRBV28 and J is TRBJ1-2, with a tentative D call TRBD1 (5 bases). Germline CDR1 MDHEN, CDR2 SYDVKM. Trimming removed 3 bases at V and 13 bases at J, with 24 bases between. This CDR3 region has 15 residues. CDR3 sequence reads: CASSFTPGTPSVATF. The DNA of the CDR3 is TGTGCCAGCAGTTTTACGCCGGGGACTCCATCGGTTGCCACCTTC.

The J gene is TRBJ2-2, the V gene TRBV27; TRBD2 aligns across 8 bases. The J segment lost 4 bases and the V segment lost 0 bases, leaving 7 bases of the junction unmatched. Germline V gene sequence: CDR1 MNHEY, CDR2 SMNVEV (reference sequence). The CDR3 contains 17 residues. In nucleotides, the CDR3 is TGTGCCAGCAGTTTATCGGGGAGGACTAGCCTCACCGGGGAGCTGTTTTTT. It is translated as CASSLSGRTSLTGELFF.

The chain recombines TRBV4-3 with TRBJ1-6, with unresolved D. CDR3 length: 15 residues. Trimming took 1 base from V and 7 from J, leaving 11 bases between them. CDR1 is LGHNA, CDR2 YSLEER, per germline. The CDR3 nucleotides are TGCGCCAGCAGCCAAGTTGTACAGCAGAATTCACCCCTCCACTTT. This codes for CASSQVVQQNSPLHF.

This clone came up once. The chain couples TRBV5-6 to TRBJ2-7; the D is unclear. The V and J ends lost 0 bases and 0 bases respectively, with 7 bases between them. Germline V lookup: CDR1 SGHDT, CDR2 YYEEEE. The CDR3 length is 14 residues. CDR3 sequence: CASSLGSYSYEQYF. CDR3 nucleotide sequence: TGTGCCAGCAGCTTGGGCAGTTACTCCTACGAGCAGTACTTC.

The chain has TRBV4-3 and TRBJ1-1; TRBD1 might be the D (5 bases). The CDR3 is 15 amino acids. V lost 3 bases and J 0 bases, leaving 11 bases between the germline ends. Germline V gives CDR1 LGHNA, CDR2 YSLEER. This CDR3 is CASSQAGGLNTEAFF. In nucleotides, the CDR3 is TGCGCCAGCAGCCAGGCCGGGGGGTTGAACACTGAAGCTTTCTTT.

This clone is a singleton in its sample. This chain uses TRBV6-2 or TRBV6-3 with TRBJ1-5, with 7 bases lining up with TRBD1. Trimming removed 5 bases from V and 6 bases from J; junction bases left unmatched: 4. CDR3 length: 13 amino acids. Looked up from germline, CDR1 is MNHEY and CDR2 is SVGEGT. This chain's CDR3 is CASSRDSFQPQHF. CDR3 DNA sequence: TGTGCCAGCAGTCGGGACAGCTTTCAGCCCCAGCATTTT.

This chain uses TRBV5-6 with TRBJ2-3; D is perhaps TRBD1 (5 bases). The V gene's germline CDR1 is SGHDT and CDR2 YYEEEE. Trimming took off 4 bases at V and 2 bases at J, with 14 bases between the two ends. This CDR3 comprises 15 residues. CDR3 coding DNA: TGTGCCAGCAGCCTGTACAGGTCGGTCACAGATACGCAGTATTTT. The encoded protein is CASSLYRSVTDTQYF.

The chain carries TRBV19 and TRBJ2-7; D is possibly TRBD1 (6 bases). Germline V gene data show CDR1 as LNHDA and CDR2 as SQIVND (reference sequence). The CDR3 extends over 11 amino acids. V shed 1 base and J shed 13 bases, with 11 bases lying between them. In nucleotides, the CDR3 is TGTGCCAGTAGTATAGGGGGACAAGTCTACTTC. Translated: CASSIGGQVYF.

This rearrangement joins TRBV9 to TRBJ2-7; 7 bases line up with TRBD1. CDR1 and CDR2 from the germline V gene are SGDLS and YYNGEE. The V and J ends lost 2 bases and 2 bases, in that order; junction bases with no gene match: 1. This CDR3 region has 13 residues. This chain's CDR3 is CASSVGQTYEQYF. The CDR3, as DNA: TGTGCCAGCAGCGTGGGACAGACCTACGAGCAGTACTTC.

This chain links TRBV9 with TRBJ1-6; 9 nucleotides align to TRBD1. Trimming removed 0 bases from V and 8 bases from J; junction bases left unmatched: 9. The CDR3 consists of 17 residues. Germline-derived CDR1 and CDR2 are SGDLS and YYNGEE. DNA for the CDR3: TGTGCCAGCAGCGTAGAGGGAGGACAGGGGACTTATTCACCCCTCCACTTT. Encoded protein: CASSVEGGQGTYSPLHF.

This chain uses TRBV5-1 with TRBJ1-1; 11 nucleotides match TRBD1. Germline values: CDR1 SGHRS, CDR2 YFSETQ. The CDR3 sequence is 14 residues long. The junction had 1 base not matched to a gene; V was cut back by 3 bases and J by 3 bases. CDR3 residues: CASSWDRGDTEAFF. The CDR3 DNA follows: TGCGCCAGCAGCTGGGACAGGGGGGACACTGAAGCTTTCTTT. The entire variable domain, with the rest obtained from reference TRBV5-1 and TRBJ1-1, is as follows: KAGVTQTPRYLIKTRGQQVTLSCSPISGHRSVSWYQQTPGQGLQFLFEYFSETQRNKGNFPGRFSGRQFSNSRSEMNVSTLELGDSALYLCASSWDRGDTEAFFGQGTRLTVV.

The rearrangement uses TRBV6-1 and TRBJ2-2, with 12 positions matching TRBD2. This CDR3 has 18 residues. V gave up 1 base and J gave up 4 bases; unmatched junction bases: 7. Germline V gives CDR1 MNHNS, CDR2 SASEGT. CDR3 sequence reads: CASSEGWASGRGTGELFF. Written as DNA, the CDR3 is TGTGCCAGCAGTGAAGGATGGGCTAGCGGGAGGGGCACCGGGGAGCTGTTTTTT.

The chain joins TRBV19 to TRBJ1-6; 7 positions match TRBD1. Germline loops: CDR1 LNHDA, CDR2 SQIVND (reference sequence). CDR3 size: 15 residues. J lost 13 bases, V lost 6 bases, and 15 bases had no gene match. The CDR3 is CASSVAGTVAAPLHF. The CDR3 bases are TGTGCCAGTAGCGTTGCCGGGACAGTTGCCGCGCCCCTCCACTTT.

J is TRBJ1-2 and V is TRBV27; TRBD1 is a possible D gene (5 bases). V was cut by 2 bases and J by 6 bases, with 10 bases left in between. Germline CDR1 MNHEY, CDR2 SMNVEV (reference sequence). CDR3 size: 13 residues. The CDR3 nucleotides are TGTGCCAGCAGTTTACAGGGTGGAAATGGCTACACCTTC. Its translation is CASSLQGGNGYTF.

This clone was counted between two and nine times. The V call is TRBV7-3, the J call TRBJ1-1; TRBD1 might be the D (5 bases). The CDR3 loop spans 15 amino acids. Germline CDR1 reads SGHTA; CDR2 reads FQGTGA. Trimming pared 0 bases from V and 4 bases from J, leaving 12 bases between. CDR3 nucleotide sequence: TGTGCCAGCAGCTTAACAGGGCCTAGGGGCACTGAAGCTTTCTTT. Its protein is CASSLTGPRGTEAFF.

This chain uses TRBV5-1 with TRBJ2-1, with 9 bases identical to TRBD1. The ends lost 0 bases at V and 7 bases at J; junction bases unmatched: 5. The CDR3 has 15 residues. Germline V CDR1 and CDR2: SGHRS, YFSETQ. The CDR3 loop is CASSLEGTGWNEQFF. The CDR3 DNA reads as TGCGCCAGCAGCTTGGAAGGGACAGGGTGGAATGAGCAGTTCTTC. The variable domain in full, with the rest retrieved from reference TRBV5-1 and TRBJ2-1, is KAGVTQTPRYLIKTRGQQVTLSCSPISGHRSVSWYQQTPGQGLQFLFEYFSETQRNKGNFPGRFSGRQFSNSRSEMNVSTLELGDSALYLCASSLEGTGWNEQFFGPGTRLTVL.

The chain couples TRBV25-1 to TRBJ1-1; TRBD1 is a possible D gene (6 bases). The CDR3 loop spans 14 amino acids. V gave up 6 bases and J gave up 7 bases, with 18 bases separating them. CDR1 is MGHDK, CDR2 SYGVNS, per germline. The CDR3 is CASRDSLRGFEAFF. The CDR3 DNA reads as TGTGCCAGCAGGGACTCCCTCAGGGGATTTGAAGCTTTCTTT.

J is TRBJ1-5 and V is TRBV28; D might be TRBD1 (6 bases). The CDR3 is 14 residues long. Germline V gives CDR1 MDHEN, CDR2 SYDVKM. V lost 2 bases and J 6 bases, leaving 11 bases between the germline ends. In nucleotides, the CDR3 is TGTGCCAGCAGTTTACAGGGGAAGAGTCAGCCCCAGCATTTT. Translating it yields CASSLQGKSQPQHF. Full variable domain (outside the CDR3, taken from reference TRBV28 and TRBJ1-5): DVKVTQSSRYLVKRTGEKVFLECVQDMDHENMFWYRQDPGLGLRLIYFSYDVKMKEKGDIPEGYSVSREKKERFSLILESASTNQTSMYLCASSLQGKSQPQHFGDGTRLSIL.

The chain combines TRBV7-9 with TRBJ1-1; D is unclear. Germline V CDR1 and CDR2: SEHNR, FQNEAQ (reference sequence). The CDR3 length is 14 residues. Between the trimmed V and J ends, which lost 3 bases and 4 bases, there was a span of 12 bases. The CDR3 is CASSFQRIGTEAFF. CDR3 bases: TGTGCCAGCAGCTTCCAGCGGATAGGCACTGAAGCTTTCTTT. Supplemented by reference TRBV7-9 and TRBJ1-1, the full variable domain reads DTGVSQNPRHKITKRGQNVTFRCDPISEHNRLYWYRQTLGQGPEFLTYFQNEAQLEKSRLLSDRFSAERPKGSFSTLEIQRTEQGDSAMYLCASSFQRIGTEAFFGQGTRLTVV.

This clone was counted once. The chain carries TRBV5-1 and TRBJ2-2; 7 nucleotides line up with TRBD1. Germline V gives CDR1 SGHRS, CDR2 YFSETQ. CDR3 size: 17 residues. The ends lost 4 bases at V and 7 bases at J; junction bases unmatched: 16. In nucleotides, the CDR3 is TGCGCCAGCAGCCCAACCCCAGGGACAGCTGCAATCGGGGAGCTGTTTTTT. This encodes CASSPTPGTAAIGELFF.